Described below is a single T cell receptor (beta chain) sequence and its context. The ends were cut back, 4 bases at V and 2 bases at J, with 12 bases in the middle. The CDR3 is 14 amino acids. CDR1 and CDR2 (germline): SGHRS, YFSETQ. Sequencing used immunoSEQ multiplex PCR; TCRdb keeps in-frame clones, though not all of them. This table holds just over 150,000 clones, 70% to 90% found once. These data are taken from a study of control samples from healthy donors and cancer patients. What was sequenced was blood. The J gene is TRBJ1-1, the V gene TRBV5-1; D might be TRBD1 (5 bases). This TCR came from a man under 40 in good health. The CDR3 region is CASSTKTGNTEAFF. As DNA, the CDR3 is TGCGCCAGCAGCACTAAAACAGGTAACACTGAAGCTTTCTTT.